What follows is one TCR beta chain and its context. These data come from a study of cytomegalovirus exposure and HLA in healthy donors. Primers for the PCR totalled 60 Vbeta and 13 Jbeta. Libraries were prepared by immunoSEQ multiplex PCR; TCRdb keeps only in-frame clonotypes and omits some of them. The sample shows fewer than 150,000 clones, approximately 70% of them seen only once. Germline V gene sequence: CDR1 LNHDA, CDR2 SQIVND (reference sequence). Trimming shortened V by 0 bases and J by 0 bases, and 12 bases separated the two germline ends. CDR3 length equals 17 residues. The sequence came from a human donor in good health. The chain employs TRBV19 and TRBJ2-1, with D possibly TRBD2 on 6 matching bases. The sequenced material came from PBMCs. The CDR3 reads CASSIDLYGSSYNEQFF. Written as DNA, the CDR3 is TGTGCCAGTAGTATAGATCTATACGGGAGCTCCTACAATGAGCAGTTCTTC.